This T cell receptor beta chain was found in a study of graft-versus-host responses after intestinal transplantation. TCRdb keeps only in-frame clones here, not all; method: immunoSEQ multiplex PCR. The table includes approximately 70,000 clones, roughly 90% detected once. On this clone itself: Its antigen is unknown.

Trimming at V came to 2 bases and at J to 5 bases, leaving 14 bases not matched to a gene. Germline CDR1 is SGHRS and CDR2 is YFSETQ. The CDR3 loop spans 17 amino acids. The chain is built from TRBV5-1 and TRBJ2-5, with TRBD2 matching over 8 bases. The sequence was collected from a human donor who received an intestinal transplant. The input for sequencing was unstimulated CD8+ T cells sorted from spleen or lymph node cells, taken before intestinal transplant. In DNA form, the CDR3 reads TGCGCCAGCAGCTTAGGGACCCCTTCGGGGGGGCGGGAGACCCAGTACTTC. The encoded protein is CASSLGTPSGGRETQYF.